Each of the 21 T cell receptor beta chains below was sequenced from the same sample in a study of Ad26.COV2.S vaccination and SARS-CoV-2 variants. Assay: immunoSEQ multiplex PCR; the TCRdb copy retains only in-frame clones and omits some. The data hold about 460,000 clones, with roughly nine tenths observed a single time. The sample's treatment: around 19 received Ad26.COV2.S at low or high dose, single or two shots; 5 received placebo; per-sample allocation not given. Samples were taken on day 63 after the first vaccine or placebo injection. The sample was peripheral blood, taken in a trial of Ad26.COV2.S vaccine versus placebo. Receptors were obtained from a person between 18 and 60 years old who received the Ad26.COV2.S COVID-19 vaccine or a placebo.

The chain joins TRBV4-2 to TRBJ2-5, with 10 bases that match TRBD1. Per the germline V gene, CDR1 is LGHNA and CDR2 is YNFKEQ. CDR3 length: 14 residues. Unmatched junction bases numbered 2, after V lost 2 bases and J lost 5 bases. This CDR3 is CASSQRTGGETQYF. The CDR3 bases are TGTGCCAGCAGCCAACGGACAGGGGGGGAGACCCAGTACTTC.

The rearrangement links TRBV21-1 to TRBJ2-3; the D call TRBD2 from the table was never checked on the DNA. TRBV21-1 is termed a pseudogene. This CDR3 has 15 residues. Here the CDR3 DNA reads TGTGCCAGCAGGTCAGCGGGGGACCTCACAGATACGCAGTATTTT. Translating it yields CASRSAGDLTDTQYF.

This rearrangement joins TRBV4-1 to TRBJ2-7; 10 positions match TRBD2. The CDR3 spans 15 residues. Germline CDR1 reads MGHRA; CDR2 reads YSYEKL. The J segment lost 3 bases and the V segment lost 3 bases, leaving 5 bases of the junction unmatched. CDR3 loop: CASSQGASGSYEQYF. CDR3 bases: TGCGCCAGCAGCCAGGGCGCTAGCGGGAGCTACGAGCAGTACTTC.

V gene TRBV7-2 combines with J gene TRBJ2-3; 8 nucleotides match TRBD1. After removal of 1 base from V and 4 bases from J, the junction contained 4 bases not matched to a gene. Germline CDR1 SGHTA, CDR2 FQGNSA. This CDR3 comprises 15 residues. DNA for the CDR3: TGTGCCAGCAGCTTAGGGACAGGGCGCGCAGATACGCAGTATTTT. It encodes CASSLGTGRADTQYF.

This rearrangement joins TRBV4-3 to TRBJ2-7; 10 positions match TRBD1. Germline loops: CDR1 LGHNA, CDR2 YSLEER. After removal of 10 bases from V and 4 bases from J, the junction contained 7 bases not matched to a gene. The CDR3 is 13 residues long. CDR3 DNA: TGCGCCACCAGACAGGGGGCCCTATACGAGCAGTACTTC. It codes for CATRQGALYEQYF.

V usage is TRBV5-8 and J usage is TRBJ2-5, with D unclear. Trimming cost V 4 bases and J 5 bases, with 6 bases left between them. CDR3 size: 11 residues. CDR1 and CDR2 (germline): SGHTS, YDEGEE. CDR3 sequence (DNA): TGTGCCAGCAGCGATAGGGAGACCCAGTACTTC. This encodes CASSDRETQYF.

As concerns this clone: It is unclear where the CDR3 begins or ends on the DNA, so no DNA is shown, and the CDR3 is as TCRdb lists it. The J gene is TRBJ2-2, the V gene TRBV6-6; the DNA was not compared with TRBD1, the D call given in the table. Germline CDR1 and CDR2: MNHNY and SVGAGI (reference sequence). The CDR3 length equals 15 residues, ends included. The CDR3 region is CASDLDRTTPGSCFF.

The table lists this clone with a few counts. CDR3 in amino acids: CASIETENTGELFF. The CDR3, as DNA: TGTGCCAGTATAGAAACGGAGAACACCGGGGAGCTGTTTTTT. The chain couples TRBV19 to TRBJ2-2; D is ambiguous. This CDR3 contains 14 residues. Per germline, CDR1 LNHDA and CDR2 SQIVND (reference sequence). Trimming took 7 bases from V and 1 from J, leaving 10 bases between them.

The table lists this clone with a count of one. The chain uses TRBV12-5 and TRBJ1-2; D might be TRBD1 (6 bases). The V end lost 5 bases, the J end lost 2 bases, and 9 bases lay between the germline ends. The CDR3 consists of 13 residues. The germline V gene encodes CDR1 LGHNT and CDR2 FRNRAP. The CDR3 reads CASGLQGNYGYTF. In DNA form, the CDR3 reads TGTGCTAGTGGTCTTCAGGGGAACTATGGCTACACCTTC.

The chain uses TRBV7-3 and TRBJ2-6; no definite D call. CDR3 length equals 15 residues. The germline CDR1 and CDR2 sequences are SGHTA and FQGTGA. Trimming took 4 bases from V and 0 from J, leaving 7 bases between them. CDR3 region: CASSSSRSGANVLTF. In DNA form, the CDR3 reads TGTGCCAGCAGCTCCTCACGCTCTGGGGCCAACGTCCTGACTTTC.

This clone was seen only once. The chain employs TRBV19 and TRBJ1-1; 7 bases align to TRBD1. V dropped 3 bases and J dropped 1; count of bases not matched to a gene: 2. Per the germline V gene, CDR1 is LNHDA and CDR2 is SQIVND (reference sequence). The CDR3 contains 14 residues. The CDR3 is CASSIGTENTEAFF. DNA of the CDR3: TGTGCCAGTAGTATCGGGACAGAGAACACTGAAGCTTTCTTT.

This sequence joins TRBV7-2 and TRBJ2-3, with D unresolved. This CDR3 region has 13 residues. CDR1 is SGHTA and CDR2 is FQGNSA in the germline V gene. V dropped 5 bases and J dropped 4 bases, with 10 bases sitting between them. This chain's CDR3 is CASSRGASDTQYF. CDR3 nucleotides: TGTGCCAGCAGCCGAGGAGCGTCAGATACGCAGTATTTT. Complete variable domain (other parts from reference TRBV7-2 and TRBJ2-3): GAGVSQSPSNKVTEKGKDVELRCDPISGHTALYWYRQSLGQGLEFLIYFQGNSAPDKSGLPSDRFSAERTGGSVSTLTIQRTQQEDSAVYLCASSRGASDTQYFGPGTRLTVL.

The chain has TRBV24-1 and TRBJ2-1, with 8 bases matching TRBD2. The junction had 7 bases not matched to a gene; V was cut back by 1 base and J by 6 bases. Germline V CDR1 and CDR2: KGHDR, SFDVKD. The CDR3 consists of 16 residues. The CDR3 here is CATSDLRAGVSNEQFF. The CDR3 DNA sequence: TGTGCCACCAGTGATTTAAGAGCGGGAGTCTCCAATGAGCAGTTCTTC.

This chain links TRBV5-1 with TRBJ1-4; possibly TRBD1 for D (5 bases). Per the germline V gene, CDR1 is SGHRS and CDR2 is YFSETQ. CDR3 length equals 15 residues. V lost 3 bases to trimming and J lost 5 bases, with 14 bases between them. The CDR3 region is CASSSKGSFNEKLFF. The CDR3 DNA sequence: TGCGCCAGCAGCTCCAAGGGGAGTTTCAATGAAAAACTGTTTTTT.

This clone was seen a single time. The genes are TRBV9 and TRBJ2-1, with 11 bases lining up with TRBD2. The junction had 13 bases not matched to a gene; V was cut back by 0 bases and J by 8 bases. Germline V gene sequence: CDR1 SGDLS, CDR2 YYNGEE. The CDR3 totals 18 residues. The CDR3 here is CASSVGRLAGGHAYEQFF. CDR3 bases: TGTGCCAGCAGCGTAGGAAGGCTAGCGGGGGGCCATGCTTATGAGCAGTTCTTC.

The rearrangement links TRBV7-2 to TRBJ1-2; D gene unclear. Per the germline V gene, CDR1 is SGHTA and CDR2 is FQGNSA. Deletions cut 0 bases from V and 4 bases from J, with 12 bases between. The CDR3 length is 15 residues. The CDR3 reads CASSLALVFAYGYTF. The CDR3 DNA is TGTGCCAGCAGCTTAGCGCTGGTATTTGCCTATGGCTACACCTTC.

This clone was recorded a few times. The rearrangement joins TRBV6-2 or TRBV6-3 to TRBJ2-7; possible D gene TRBD1, 5 bases. Trimming shortened V by 2 bases and J by 3 bases, and 11 bases separated the two germline ends. The CDR3 is 14 amino acids. The V gene's germline CDR1 is MNHEY and CDR2 SVGEGT. The CDR3 spells CASSYAGIDYEQYF. The DNA of the CDR3 is TGTGCCAGCAGTTACGCAGGGATAGACTACGAGCAGTACTTC.

The CDR3 coding sequence is TGCGCCAGCAGCCAAGAATCAATAGCGGGAGGGCAAGATACGCAGTATTTT. Encoded protein: CASSQESIAGGQDTQYF. The V gene is TRBV4-1, the J gene TRBJ2-3; TRBD2 matches at 11 bases. Trimming removed 0 bases from V and 5 bases from J; junction bases left unmatched: 7. This CDR3 has 17 amino acids. Germline CDR1 is MGHRA and CDR2 is YSYEKL.

The chain uses TRBV18 and TRBJ2-7; D might be TRBD1 (6 bases). V was trimmed by 0 bases and J by 2 bases, leaving 14 bases between them. The CDR3 runs 16 residues. Germline values: CDR1 KGHSH, CDR2 LQKENI. The CDR3 DNA is TGTGCCAGCTCACCACCTTTCGGACAGAGTACCTACGAGCAGTACTTC. It yields the protein CASSPPFGQSTYEQYF.

The chain uses TRBV4-1 and TRBJ2-4; tentative D call: TRBD2 (7 bases). V dropped 0 bases and J dropped 3 bases, with 18 bases sitting between them. Germline CDR1 reads MGHRA; CDR2 reads YSYEKL. This CDR3 comprises 18 residues. In DNA, the CDR3 is TGCGCCAGCAGCCAAGATAGGGGGGGCCGGGGAGTCAAAAACATTCAGTACTTC. Its protein product is CASSQDRGGRGVKNIQYF.

J is TRBJ2-5 and V is TRBV4-1; no clear D. With 5 bases removed from V and 2 bases from J, the gap between germline ends came to 6 bases. This CDR3 has 12 residues. CDR1 is MGHRA and CDR2 is YSYEKL in the germline V gene. CDR3: CASSASQETQYF. CDR3 DNA: TGCGCCAGCAGCGCTTCACAAGAGACCCAGTACTTC.